These 19 T cell receptor beta chains originate from one sample sequenced in a study of cytomegalovirus exposure and HLA in healthy donors. PCR primers comprised 60 Vbeta and 13 Jbeta primers. The protocol was immunoSEQ multiplex PCR, while the TCRdb copy is restricted to in-frame clones and leaves out a portion. The table records 150,000 to 200,000 clones, 70% to 80% of them present only once. What was sequenced was PBMCs. All receptors derive from a girl between 5 and 17 years old in good health and CMV-seropositive.

The chain couples TRBV6-6 to TRBJ2-7, with no clear D. CDR1 is MNHNY and CDR2 is SVGAGI in the germline V gene (reference sequence). Deletions cut 5 bases from V and 6 bases from J, with 11 bases between. This CDR3 comprises 12 residues. The CDR3 DNA reads as TGTGCCAGCAGTAACCCAGGTGGCGAGCAGTACTTC. This encodes CASSNPGGEQYF.

This sequence joins TRBV10-1 and TRBJ2-5; TRBD2 is a possible D gene (5 bases). Trimming removed 1 base at V and 1 base at J, with 10 bases between. In germline, CDR1 is WNHNN, CDR2 SYGVQD (reference sequence). The CDR3 totals 15 residues. CDR3: CASSEYASSQETQYF. In nucleotides, the CDR3 is TGCGCCAGCAGTGAGTACGCTAGCTCCCAAGAGACCCAGTACTTC.

This clone was found a few times. V gene TRBV5-1 combines with J gene TRBJ2-2, with a possible D match to TRBD2 (5 bases). CDR1 and CDR2 (germline): SGHRS, YFSETQ. This CDR3 has 14 amino acids. V was shortened by 4 bases and J by 7 bases, with 14 bases between the two germline ends. The CDR3 DNA sequence: TGCGCCAGCAGCGGACTGGGTGAAGGCGGGGAGCTGTTTTTT. Translated, it gives CASSGLGEGGELFF.

J is TRBJ2-7 and V is TRBV2, with 10 bases fitting TRBD1. CDR1 and CDR2 (germline): SNHLY, FYNNEI. The CDR3 is 12 amino acids. The J segment lost 9 bases and the V segment lost 7 bases, leaving 6 bases of the junction unmatched. CDR3 DNA: TGTGCCAGCACCCGACAGGGGGCGGGGCAGTACTTC. It translates to CASTRQGAGQYF.

This clone was found many times. The rearrangement uses TRBV5-6 and TRBJ2-3; 11 bases match TRBD2. This CDR3 is 17 amino acids long. Germline CDR1 SGHDT, CDR2 YYEEEE. V lost 4 bases and J lost 8; bases outside the gene matches: 15. The CDR3 reads CASSAPGLAAQGGTQYF. In DNA, the CDR3 is TGTGCCAGCAGCGCACCGGGACTAGCGGCCCAGGGAGGTACGCAGTATTTT.

The rearrangement links TRBV6-1 to TRBJ1-4; tentatively, D is TRBD1 (6 bases). Trimming pared 10 bases from V and 7 bases from J, leaving 16 bases between. Germline V gene sequence: CDR1 MNHNS, CDR2 SASEGT. The CDR3 extends over 13 amino acids. The CDR3 loop is CATYREDTEKLFF. The CDR3 DNA reads as TGTGCCACCTACAGGGAAGACACTGAAAAACTGTTTTTT.

The chain uses TRBV4-3 and TRBJ2-3, with 7 bases fitting TRBD2. Germline CDR1 LGHNA, CDR2 YSLEER. V trimming: 2 bases; J trimming: 2 bases; junction bases outside the gene matches: 10. This CDR3 is built from 17 residues. The CDR3 loop reads CASSQTGLGGITDTQYF. CDR3 DNA: TGCGCCAGCAGCCAAACCGGACTAGGAGGGATCACAGATACGCAGTATTTT.

This sequence joins TRBV7-2 and TRBJ2-7, with 9 positions matching TRBD1. V was pared by 5 bases and J by 2 bases, with 7 bases of the junction left unmatched. The CDR3 contains 15 residues. CDR1 is SGHTA, CDR2 FQGNSA, per germline. CDR3 region: CASSRPGTGTYEQYF. The CDR3, as DNA: TGTGCCAGCAGCCGCCCCGGGACAGGGACCTACGAGCAGTACTTC.

V and J are TRBV6-5 and TRBJ2-1; 9 bases match TRBD2. The CDR3 sequence is 16 residues long. V gave up 0 bases and J gave up 6 bases; unmatched junction bases: 6. Germline lookup yields CDR1 MNHEY and CDR2 SVGAGI. This CDR3 reads CASSYSIAGALNEQFF. The DNA for the CDR3 is TGTGCCAGCAGTTACTCGATAGCGGGGGCCCTCAATGAGCAGTTCTTC.

The chain combines TRBV5-1 with TRBJ2-3, with no clear D. Trimming took off 0 bases at V and 2 bases at J, with 7 bases between the two ends. Germline V gene sequence: CDR1 SGHRS, CDR2 YFSETQ. The CDR3 sequence is 14 residues long. CDR3 coding DNA: TGCGCCAGCAGCTTGGGACTTTACACAGATACGCAGTATTTT. Translated, it gives CASSLGLYTDTQYF.

The chain employs TRBV5-1 and TRBJ2-1, with D possibly being TRBD1 (5 bases). Trimming pared 0 bases from V and 0 bases from J, leaving 10 bases between. CDR3 size: 16 residues. Per germline, CDR1 SGHRS and CDR2 YFSETQ. As DNA, the CDR3 is TGCGCCAGCAGCTTGGGATGGGGCGGCTCCTACAATGAGCAGTTCTTC. Residues: CASSLGWGGSYNEQFF.

This chain links TRBV15 with TRBJ1-2, with a weak D call TRBD1 (5 bases). The CDR3 runs to 15 residues. Trimming removed 0 bases from V and 0 bases from J, with 8 bases in between. Germline-derived CDR1 and CDR2 are LNHNV and YYDKDF (reference sequence). The CDR3 protein is CATSREAGSNYGYTF. Written as DNA, the CDR3 is TGTGCCACCAGCAGAGAAGCAGGGTCTAACTATGGCTACACCTTC. Complete variable domain (other parts from reference TRBV15 and TRBJ1-2): DAMVIQNPRYQVTQFGKPVTLSCSQTLNHNVMYWYQQKSSQAPKLLFHYYDKDFNNEADTPDNFQSRRPNTSFCFLDIRSPGLGDTAMYLCATSREAGSNYGYTFGSGTRLTVV.

V usage is TRBV19 and J usage is TRBJ2-2; 9 bases agree with TRBD1. The CDR3 is 15 amino acids. V gave up 10 bases and J gave up 5 bases; unmatched junction bases: 11. The V gene's germline CDR1 is LNHDA and CDR2 SQIVND (reference sequence). The CDR3 is CATNTGTGLTGELFF. The CDR3 region has the DNA TGTGCCACTAATACCGGGACAGGGTTAACCGGGGAGCTGTTTTTT.

CDR3 sequence (DNA): TGCGCCAGCAGCTTGGTTGGGGGCGAGCATAATTCACCCCTCCACTTT. It codes for CASSLVGGEHNSPLHF. V is TRBV5-1 and J is TRBJ1-6; tentative D call: TRBD1 (6 bases). V lost 0 bases and J lost 5, with 12 bases in between. The CDR3 spans 16 residues. CDR1 and CDR2 (germline): SGHRS, YFSETQ.

This clone appeared a few times. The rearrangement links TRBV18 to TRBJ2-1, with TRBD1 identical over 11 bases. The germline gives CDR1 KGHSH, CDR2 LQKENI. This CDR3 comprises 14 residues. The V and J ends lost 4 bases and 6 bases, in that order; junction bases with no gene match: 2. The chain's CDR3 is CASSLGTGGNEQFF. CDR3 in DNA: TGTGCCAGCTCACTCGGGACAGGGGGCAATGAGCAGTTCTTC.

The J gene is TRBJ1-1, the V gene TRBV18; D remains ambiguous. Trimming took 3 bases from V and 8 from J, leaving 10 bases between them. The CDR3 extends over 12 amino acids. The germline V gene encodes CDR1 KGHSH and CDR2 LQKENI. CDR3 sequence reads: CASSPFEREAFF. In nucleotides, the CDR3 is TGTGCCAGCTCACCCTTCGAGAGGGAAGCTTTCTTT. Supplemented by reference TRBV18 and TRBJ1-1, the full variable domain reads NAGVMQNPRHLVRRRGQEARLRCSPMKGHSHVYWYRQLPEEGLKFMVYLQKENIIDESGMPKERFSAEFPKEGPSILRIQQVVRGDSAAYFCASSPFEREAFFGQGTRLTVV.

V is TRBV10-3 and J is TRBJ1-2, with 7 bases that match TRBD1. Germline V lookup: CDR1 ENHRY, CDR2 SYGVKD. The junction had 7 bases not matched to a gene; V was cut back by 6 bases and J by 9 bases. This CDR3 has 12 residues. CDR3 in amino acids: CAISLTGISYTF. CDR3 nucleotides: TGTGCCATCAGCCTGACAGGGATTAGCTACACCTTC.

The J gene is TRBJ2-3, the V gene TRBV6-6; a possible D gene is TRBD1 (5 bases). V shed 8 bases and J shed 1 base, with 13 bases lying between them. CDR1 and CDR2 from the germline V gene are MNHNY and SVGAGI (reference sequence). This CDR3 is built from 14 residues. The CDR3 reads CASRGEGGTDTQYF. DNA for the CDR3: TGTGCCAGCCGAGGTGAAGGGGGCACAGATACGCAGTATTTT.

The chain combines TRBV18 with TRBJ2-2, with D possibly TRBD1 on 5 matching bases. Looked up from germline, CDR1 is KGHSH and CDR2 is LQKENI. This CDR3 contains 16 residues. Trimming shortened V by 4 bases and J by 6 bases, and 18 bases separated the two germline ends. The DNA for the CDR3 is TGTGCCAGCTCACAATCAGGGTCACGTCGCGCCGGGGAGCTGTTTTTT. Residues: CASSQSGSRRAGELFF.